What follows are 25 T cell receptor beta chains derived from one specimen sequenced in a study of blood T cell repertoires in COVID-19 (dated by TCRdb to the early 2020s). Library generation was performed with the immunoSEQ multiplex PCR assay. The table was pulled from immuneACCESS by TCRdb, which kept in-frame rearrangements only. Such tables lose some clones; where checked, under half of the loss comes from unresolved V genes, and the rest has no known cause. This sample is represented by about 220,000 clones; 75% to 90% of them were singletons. More than 3% of the sample lies in the top ten. Sequencing was done on a sample of PBMCs or T cells enriched from blood (not recorded which). Receptors were obtained from a woman aged 18-30 years in a cohort exposed to, infected with or recovered from COVID-19 (not recorded which).

This chain uses TRBV7-8 with TRBJ2-1; 13 bases line up with TRBD2. CDR1 is SGHVS, CDR2 FQNEAQ, per germline. This CDR3 has 19 residues. After removal of 5 bases from V and 1 base from J, the junction contained 11 bases not matched to a gene. CDR3 DNA: TGTGCCAGCAGCCCGAGGACTAGCGGGAGACGCGGGTCCTACAATGAGCAGTTCTTC. Translated: CASSPRTSGRRGSYNEQFF.

The chain combines TRBV7-3 with TRBJ2-3, with 8 bases fitting TRBD2. Germline loops: CDR1 SGHTA, CDR2 FQGTGA. Germline trimming cut 5 bases from V and 6 bases from J; bases unmatched to any gene: 7. The CDR3 spans 14 residues. In DNA form, the CDR3 reads TGTGCCAGCAGCGGGCGGGGGGCCTCCGATACGCAGTATTTT. Translation gives CASSGRGASDTQYF.

As to this clone: Other DNA sequences in this specimen translate into the identical CDR3. The chain joins TRBV18 to TRBJ1-2; 7 bases are a match to TRBD1. Per germline, CDR1 KGHSH and CDR2 LQKENI. There are 14 residues in the CDR3. J gave up 5 bases and V 3 bases, and 6 bases lay outside the gene matches. The chain's CDR3 is CASSPSRDSYGYTF. The CDR3 DNA is TGTGCCAGCTCACCGTCCCGGGACAGTTATGGCTACACCTTC. Full variable domain (outside the CDR3, taken from reference TRBV18 and TRBJ1-2): NAGVMQNPRHLVRRRGQEARLRCSPMKGHSHVYWYRQLPEEGLKFMVYLQKENIIDESGMPKERFSAEFPKEGPSILRIQQVVRGDSAAYFCASSPSRDSYGYTFGSGTRLTVV.

In nucleotides, the CDR3 is TGTGCCAGCAGCCTGGGACAGGGGGATGGCGAGCAGTACTTC. Amino acids: CASSLGQGDGEQYF. The chain employs TRBV11-2 and TRBJ2-7; 11 bases are shared with TRBD1. The V gene's germline CDR1 is SGHAT and CDR2 FQNNGV. This CDR3 region has 14 residues. The V gene end was trimmed by 5 bases and the J gene end by 6 bases; junction bases not matched to a gene: 6. The variable domain in full, completed from reference TRBV11-2 and TRBJ2-7, reads EAGVAQSPRYKIIEKRQSVAFWCNPISGHATLYWYQQILGQGPKLLIQFQNNGVVDDSQLPKDRFSAERLKGVDSTLKIQPAKLEDSAVYLCASSLGQGDGEQYFGPGTRLTVT.

The rearrangement links TRBV19 to TRBJ1-5, with a weak D call TRBD1 (5 bases). CDR1 and CDR2 (germline): LNHDA, SQIVND (reference sequence). The CDR3 sequence is 16 residues long. The V end lost 8 bases, the J end lost 7 bases, and 24 bases lay between the germline ends. As DNA, the CDR3 is TGTGCCAGTCACAGTAGGGGATTTGTCGGATTACAGCCCCAGCATTTT. Translated, it gives CASHSRGFVGLQPQHF. The whole variable domain, remainder taken from reference TRBV19 and TRBJ1-5, is DGGITQSPKYLFRKEGQNVTLSCEQNLNHDAMYWYRQDPGQGLRLIYYSQIVNDFQKGDIAEGYSVSREKKESFPLTVTSAQKNPTAFYLCASHSRGFVGLQPQHFGDGTRLSIL.

This clone occurred once. The V gene is TRBV7-9, the J gene TRBJ1-2, with D possibly being TRBD1 (5 bases). Germline CDR1 SEHNR, CDR2 FQNEAQ (reference sequence). There are 17 residues in the CDR3. V shed 1 base and J shed 4 bases, with 19 bases lying between them. The CDR3 region is CASSLEGATNLGYGYTF. As DNA, the CDR3 is TGTGCCAGCAGCTTAGAAGGGGCGACGAATCTTGGCTATGGCTACACCTTC.

This clone has more than one count but fewer than ten. The chain employs TRBV5-1 and TRBJ1-1; D unclear. CDR3 length: 14 amino acids. V lost 5 bases and J 4 bases, leaving 15 bases between the germline ends. In germline, CDR1 is SGHRS, CDR2 YFSETQ. CDR3 sequence reads: CASSSWATGTEAFF. CDR3 DNA sequence: TGCGCCAGCAGTTCGTGGGCGACCGGCACTGAAGCTTTCTTT.

The J gene is TRBJ2-3, the V gene TRBV7-2; 9 nucleotides match TRBD1. The CDR3 runs to 15 residues. Germline trimming cut 5 bases from V and 4 bases from J; bases unmatched to any gene: 7. CDR1 SGHTA and CDR2 FQGNSA come from the germline V gene. CDR3 nucleotide sequence: TGTGCCAGCAGCGGGACAGGGATGGCTGCAGATACGCAGTATTTT. Its translation is CASSGTGMAADTQYF.

The chain employs TRBV7-3 and TRBJ1-1; TRBD1 matches 7 bases. Trimming cost V 5 bases and J 6 bases; bases outside gene matches: 18. CDR1 SGHTA and CDR2 FQGTGA come from the germline V gene. This CDR3 comprises 17 residues. CDR3 DNA: TGTGCCAGCAGCCCTTTTTTTACGACAGGGAGTGGGGCTGAAGCTTTCTTT. As protein: CASSPFFTTGSGAEAFF.

The chain links TRBV29-1 to TRBJ2-1; 13 bases are shared with TRBD2. CDR3 size: 16 residues. The V and J ends lost 6 bases and 4 bases, in that order; junction bases with no gene match: 9. Germline CDR1 reads SQVTM; CDR2 reads ANQGSEA. Written as DNA, the CDR3 is TGCAGCGTCCCCGGACTAGCGGGAGTAAGGTACAATGAGCAGTTCTTC. This codes for CSVPGLAGVRYNEQFF.

The V call is TRBV9, the J call TRBJ1-2, with D possibly being TRBD1 (6 bases). The V end lost 0 bases, the J end lost 8 bases, and 20 bases lay between the germline ends. Germline assignment: CDR1 SGDLS and CDR2 YYNGEE. This CDR3 comprises 16 residues. CDR3 loop: CASSVAPYGTTGGYTF. The CDR3 region has the DNA TGTGCCAGCAGCGTAGCCCCGTATGGGACAACCGGGGGCTACACCTTC.

The chain joins TRBV11-1 to TRBJ1-1; D is undetermined. Germline assignment: CDR1 SGHAT and CDR2 FQDESV (reference sequence). The CDR3 is 15 amino acids. V was trimmed by 1 base and J by 7 bases, leaving 16 bases between them. CDR3 sequence (DNA): TGTGCCAGCAGCTTAGGCGAGACCGCGGCGGGTGAAGCTTTCTTT. Residues: CASSLGETAAGEAFF. Based on the CDR3 plus reference TRBV11-1 and TRBJ1-1, the full variable domain is EAEVAQSPRYKITEKSQAVAFWCDPISGHATLYWYRQILGQGPELLVQFQDESVVDDSQLPKDRFSAERLKGVDSTLKIQPAELGDSAMYLCASSLGETAAGEAFFGQGTRLTVV.

The gene calls are TRBV27 and TRBJ2-1; 7 bases are shared with TRBD2. Germline values: CDR1 MNHEY, CDR2 SMNVEV (reference sequence). The CDR3 runs 16 residues. With 8 bases clipped from V and 7 bases from J, the junction kept 17 bases outside the gene matches. The CDR3 here is CASGVFGGGPLNEQFF. The CDR3 DNA follows: TGTGCCAGCGGGGTCTTTGGGGGAGGGCCCTTGAATGAGCAGTTCTTC.

The genes are TRBV28 and TRBJ2-6; a weak D match, TRBD1 (5 bases). The CDR3 is 14 residues long. V was cut by 6 bases and J by 8 bases, with 14 bases left in between. CDR1 and CDR2 from the germline V gene are MDHEN and SYDVKM. The CDR3 sequence is CASRRQGETNVLTF. CDR3 coding DNA: TGTGCCAGCAGAAGGCAGGGTGAGACCAACGTCCTGACTTTC.

This clone is a singleton in its sample. The V gene is TRBV27, the J gene TRBJ1-1, with 9 nucleotides matching TRBD1. The CDR3 length is 14 residues. V lost 4 bases and J lost 4; bases outside the gene matches: 4. Germline V gene lookup returns CDR1 MNHEY and CDR2 SMNVEV (reference sequence). The CDR3 DNA is TGTGCCAGCAGTTGGGGACAGGGCGGCACTGAAGCTTTCTTT. The encoded protein is CASSWGQGGTEAFF.

This clone is a singleton in its sample. The chain has TRBV5-5 and TRBJ2-5, with TRBD2 identical over 10 bases. This CDR3 contains 15 residues. V trimming: 1 base; J trimming: 5 bases; junction bases outside the gene matches: 5. In germline, CDR1 is SGHKS, CDR2 YYEKEE (reference sequence). The CDR3 spells CASSLSGGALETQYF. CDR3 bases: TGTGCCAGCAGCTTGAGCGGGGGGGCTTTGGAGACCCAGTACTTC.

This clone turned up a few times. This sequence joins TRBV3-1 (or the pseudogene TRBV3-2) and TRBJ1-2; no clear D gene. The CDR3 runs 15 residues. V lost 1 base and J 4 bases, leaving 13 bases between the germline ends. Germline loops: CDR1 LGHDT, CDR2 YNNKEL (reference sequence). The CDR3 DNA is TGTGCCAGCAGCCAAGGGGCTTCTCGGCGCTATGGCTACACCTTC. As protein: CASSQGASRRYGYTF.

The gene calls are TRBV28 and TRBJ1-6; D possibly corresponds to TRBD1 (5 bases). The V gene's germline CDR1 is MDHEN and CDR2 SYDVKM. Between the trimmed V and J ends, which lost 5 bases and 8 bases, there was a span of 22 bases. The CDR3 has 17 amino acids. CDR3 bases: TGTGCCAGCAGTGACCGGATTGCGGGGACGAGGGATTCACCCCTCCACTTT. Its translation: CASSDRIAGTRDSPLHF.

The chain links TRBV6-4 to TRBJ2-1, with 7 bases identical to TRBD1. V lost 6 bases and J lost 8; bases outside the gene matches: 7. Germline loops: CDR1 MRHNA, CDR2 SNTAGT. The CDR3 length is 13 residues. CDR3 residues: CASRKGATDEQFF. In DNA form, the CDR3 reads TGTGCCAGCAGGAAGGGGGCGACGGATGAGCAGTTCTTC.

J is TRBJ2-1 and V is TRBV6-4; TRBD2 might be the D (6 bases). The germline V and J ends were trimmed by 2 bases and 8 bases, with 16 bases remaining between them. The germline CDR1 and CDR2 sequences are MRHNA and SNTAGT. There are 15 residues in the CDR3. CDR3 sequence: CASSDVGGSKDEQFF. The CDR3 DNA sequence: TGTGCCAGCAGTGACGTGGGGGGAAGTAAGGATGAGCAGTTCTTC.

The chain uses TRBV7-9 and TRBJ1-4; 7 bases agree with TRBD1. The CDR3 is 17 residues long. Trimming cost V 5 bases and J 3 bases; bases outside gene matches: 12. Germline CDR1 and CDR2: SEHNR and FQNEAQ (reference sequence). The CDR3 coding sequence is TGTGCCAGCAGCCCCGACAGGGTAAGTAAAGCTAATGAAAAACTGTTTTTT. Protein: CASSPDRVSKANEKLFF.

The V call is TRBV11-2, the J call TRBJ2-1; maybe TRBD2 (5 bases). The CDR3 totals 16 residues. V lost 4 bases and J 4 bases, leaving 17 bases between the germline ends. The V gene's germline CDR1 is SGHAT and CDR2 FQNNGV. This CDR3 reads CASSYGPPGVYNEQFF. Here the CDR3 DNA reads TGTGCCAGCAGCTACGGTCCCCCCGGGGTTTACAATGAGCAGTTCTTC.

V usage is TRBV13 and J usage is TRBJ1-1, with a weak D call TRBD1 (5 bases). The V and J ends lost 7 bases and 3 bases respectively, with 12 bases between them. Germline V gene sequence: CDR1 PRHDT, CDR2 FYEKMQ (reference sequence). This CDR3 contains 13 residues. CDR3 residues: CASNQGQDTEAFF. Written as DNA, the CDR3 is TGTGCCAGCAATCAGGGTCAGGACACTGAAGCTTTCTTT.

This chain links TRBV27 with TRBJ2-1; D is uncertain. Germline V lookup: CDR1 MNHEY, CDR2 SMNVEV (reference sequence). The CDR3 length is 15 residues. Trimming pared 5 bases from V and 1 base from J, leaving 12 bases between. The CDR3 DNA sequence: TGTGCCAGCAGTCCGTCAACATGGTCCTACAATGAGCAGTTCTTC. This sequence encodes CASSPSTWSYNEQFF.

The chain has TRBV30 and TRBJ2-7; D is possibly TRBD2 (6 bases). The V gene's germline CDR1 is GTSNPN and CDR2 SVGIG (reference sequence). CDR3 length: 13 amino acids. V lost 3 bases and J lost 3, with 12 bases in between. CDR3 protein: CAWSPGLLYEQYF. CDR3 nucleotide sequence: TGTGCCTGGAGCCCGGGACTCCTCTACGAGCAGTACTTC.